This TCR beta chain appears in the sequencing data of a study of blood T cell repertoires in COVID-19. Turning to the study itself: Samples taken during acute and convalescent COVID-19 were collected in the United States, Italy and Spain. T cells, B-cell-depleted T cells, or PBMCs provided the cDNA or gDNA that served as material.

V gave up 7 bases and J gave up 5 bases; unmatched junction bases: 2. CDR3 length equals 13 residues. Germline CDR1 reads SNHLY; CDR2 reads FYNNEI. As processed by the authors: The assay estimated nucleated cells by amplifying reference gene primers. Data came from immunoSEQ multiplex PCR; TCRdb stores just in-frame clones and leaves some out. V and J calls and clone size are as listed in that table; D and trimming were resolved from the DNA. The table lists hundreds of thousands of clones, approximately 91% of them singletons. The gene calls are TRBV2 and TRBJ2-1; 10 bases align to TRBD2. The sequenced sample consisted of peripheral blood. This TCR was sampled from a woman aged 25 to 39 with acute or convalescent COVID-19. The CDR3 sequence is CASTLAGDNEQFF. The DNA for the CDR3 is TGTGCCAGCACTCTAGCGGGAGACAATGAGCAGTTCTTC.